Included here is one T cell receptor beta chain sequence, with context. This sample is part of a study of blood T cell repertoires in COVID-19. The table came from immunoSEQ multiplex PCR; TCRdb's copy has only in-frame clones and leaves some out. The sample holds under 450,000 clones, approximately 89% seen once. V was shortened by 4 bases and J by 9 bases, with 13 bases between the two germline ends. CDR3 length equals 13 residues. The germline V gene encodes CDR1 SNHLY and CDR2 FYNNEI. The sample consisted of PBMCs or T cells enriched from blood (not recorded which). The TCR originated in a woman between 35 and 50 years old who had been exposed to COVID-19. V gene TRBV2 combines with J gene TRBJ2-1, with TRBD2 as a possible D gene (6 bases). The DNA of the CDR3 is TGTGCCAGCAGTGTCCCACTAGCCGGTGAGCAGTTCTTC. Translated: CASSVPLAGEQFF.